These 5 T cell receptor beta chains originate from one sample sequenced in a study of T cell responses to AZD1222 COVID-19 vaccine. Libraries were prepared by immunoSEQ multiplex PCR; TCRdb keeps only in-frame clonotypes and omits some of them. The sample records more than 100,000 clones, roughly 88% being singletons. Sequenced material: peripheral blood, taken on day 0 of AZD1222 vaccination. All receptors come from an adult in good health.

DNA of the CDR3: TGTGCCAGCAGCCAAGATGACGTAGATGAAAAACTGTTTTTT. The encoded protein is CASSQDDVDEKLFF. V and J are TRBV3-1 (or the pseudogene TRBV3-2) and TRBJ1-4, with no clear D. The CDR3 is 14 amino acids. The germline V gene has CDR1 LGHDT and CDR2 YNNKEL (reference sequence). The V and J ends lost 0 bases and 6 bases respectively, with 8 bases between them.

The chain links TRBV28 to TRBJ2-4; TRBD1 agrees at 9 bases. The CDR3 runs 16 residues. Trimming cost V 4 bases and J 6 bases; bases outside gene matches: 10. Per the germline V gene, CDR1 is MDHEN and CDR2 is SYDVKM. The CDR3 nucleotides are TGTGCCAGCAGTTCCGGGACAGGGAGTTTAGCAAACATTCAGTACTTC. Its translation: CASSSGTGSLANIQYF.

The chain employs TRBV18 and TRBJ1-2; weak D call: TRBD1 (5 bases). The CDR3 spans 15 residues. Trimming pared 0 bases from V and 4 bases from J, leaving 12 bases between. Germline V gives CDR1 KGHSH, CDR2 LQKENI. The CDR3 sequence: CASSPPDRRGYGYTF. DNA of the CDR3: TGTGCCAGCTCACCACCCGACCGGAGGGGCTATGGCTACACCTTC. The variable domain in full, with the rest retrieved from reference TRBV18 and TRBJ1-2, is NAGVMQNPRHLVRRRGQEARLRCSPMKGHSHVYWYRQLPEEGLKFMVYLQKENIIDESGMPKERFSAEFPKEGPSILRIQQVVRGDSAAYFCASSPPDRRGYGYTFGSGTRLTVV.

V usage is TRBV5-1 and J usage is TRBJ1-3, with D possibly TRBD1 on 5 matching bases. V shed 0 bases and J shed 2 bases, with 12 bases lying between them. The CDR3 spans 16 residues. CDR1 is SGHRS, CDR2 YFSETQ, per germline. The CDR3 protein is CASSLASGTAGNTIYF. CDR3 in DNA: TGCGCCAGCAGCTTGGCTTCGGGGACTGCTGGAAACACCATATATTTT.

The chain combines TRBV6-5 with TRBJ1-6, with 9 bases matching TRBD1. The ends lost 6 bases at V and 11 bases at J; junction bases unmatched: 8. Germline CDR1 and CDR2: MNHEY and SVGAGI. CDR3 length equals 14 residues. CDR3 bases: TGTGCCAGCAGAGATAGGACAGGGGAAACACCCCTCCACTTT. Its translation is CASRDRTGETPLHF.